Listed below are T cell receptor beta chains from one sample, sequenced in a study of cytomegalovirus exposure and HLA in healthy donors. The data were produced by immunoSEQ multiplex PCR, yet TCRdb's version contains in-frame clones alone and is incomplete. Counted here are over 150,000 clones, roughly 89% occurring once; the ten biggest clones make up approximately 2.9%. The sequencing input was PBMCs. Every receptor here comes from a woman aged 18-30 years in good health and CMV-seropositive. CDR3s include the opening cysteine and the closing phenylalanine or tryptophan. The order of the fields is D gene, J gene, V gene, clone size, CDR3 protein, CDR3 DNA. A D gene is named only where the DNA matches it firmly. Part of the rows lack a size; the others show once, few, many or a class for expanded clones.

d_call: -
j_call: TRBJ2-1
v_call: TRBV29-1
clone_size: once
cdr3_aa: CSALTGYNEQFF
cdr3_nt: TGCAGCGCTCTAACAGGCTACAATGAGCAGTTCTTC

d_call: -
j_call: TRBJ1-2
v_call: TRBV5-1
clone_size: once
cdr3_aa: CASSLQSGVDGYTF
cdr3_nt: TGCGCCAGCAGCTTGCAGTCAGGGGTCGATGGCTACACCTTC

d_call: -
j_call: TRBJ2-2
v_call: TRBV19
clone_size: -
cdr3_aa: CASSIDSLSGKGELFF
cdr3_nt: TGTGCCAGTAGTATAGATTCCCTCTCGGGGAAAGGGGAGCTGTTTTTT

d_call: -
j_call: TRBJ2-7
v_call: TRBV16
clone_size: few
cdr3_aa: CASSQSYNRERYEQYF
cdr3_nt: TGTGCCAGCAGCCAATCGTACAACAGGGAGAGGTACGAGCAGTACTTC

d_call: -
j_call: TRBJ2-3
v_call: TRBV10-2
clone_size: -
cdr3_aa: CASSDPGAGTDTQYF
cdr3_nt: TGCGCCAGCAGTGACCCAGGGGCTGGAACAGATACGCAGTATTTT

d_call: -
j_call: TRBJ2-5
v_call: TRBV15
clone_size: -
cdr3_aa: CATSRDSAGLVETQYF
cdr3_nt: TGTGCCACCAGCAGAGATTCAGCAGGGTTGGTCGAGACCCAGTACTTC

d_call: TRBD2
j_call: TRBJ2-2
v_call: TRBV7-3
clone_size: -
cdr3_aa: CASSRKRLAGNTGELFF
cdr3_nt: TGTGCCAGCAGCCGAAAGCGACTAGCGGGAAACACCGGGGAGCTGTTTTTT

d_call: TRBD1
j_call: TRBJ1-3
v_call: TRBV4-1
clone_size: -
cdr3_aa: CASSQAQGATGNTIYF
cdr3_nt: TGCGCCAGCAGCCAAGCCCAGGGGGCGACTGGAAACACCATATATTTT

d_call: -
j_call: TRBJ2-2
v_call: TRBV11-2
clone_size: -
cdr3_aa: CASSLGGSHTGELFF
cdr3_nt: TGTGCCAGCAGCTTAGGTGGGAGCCACACCGGGGAGCTGTTTTTT

d_call: -
j_call: TRBJ2-5
v_call: TRBV21-1
clone_size: once
cdr3_aa: CASSRNRGQGETQYF
cdr3_nt: TGTGCCAGCAGCAGAAACAGGGGGCAGGGGGAGACCCAGTACTTC

d_call: -
j_call: TRBJ1-1
v_call: TRBV2
clone_size: -
cdr3_aa: CASSEAPGDSHEAFF
cdr3_nt: TGTGCCAGCAGTGAAGCGCCGGGCGACAGCCATGAAGCTTTCTTT

d_call: TRBD1
j_call: TRBJ1-6
v_call: TRBV5-5
clone_size: -
cdr3_aa: CASSERDRSYNSPLHF
cdr3_nt: TGTGCCAGCAGCGAACGGGACAGAAGCTATAATTCACCCCTCCACTTT

d_call: TRBD1
j_call: TRBJ1-1
v_call: TRBV13
clone_size: -
cdr3_aa: CASSSEGANTEAFF
cdr3_nt: TGTGCCAGCAGCTCCGAGGGGGCTAACACTGAAGCTTTCTTT

d_call: -
j_call: TRBJ1-1
v_call: TRBV19
clone_size: -
cdr3_aa: CASSGGLEDTEAFF
cdr3_nt: TGTGCCAGCTCTGGGGGGTTAGAGGACACTGAAGCTTTCTTT

d_call: TRBD1
j_call: TRBJ1-4
v_call: TRBV9
clone_size: -
cdr3_aa: CASSGRTGDEKLFF
cdr3_nt: TGTGCCAGCAGCGGACGGACAGGGGATGAAAAACTGTTTTTT

d_call: TRBD1
j_call: TRBJ1-5
v_call: TRBV28
clone_size: -
cdr3_aa: CASSLGQGNQPQHF
cdr3_nt: TGTGCCAGCAGCTTGGGACAGGGAAATCAGCCCCAGCATTTT

d_call: TRBD1
j_call: TRBJ2-5
v_call: TRBV19
clone_size: -
cdr3_aa: CASSRQGALETQYF
cdr3_nt: TGTGCCAGTAGTAGGCAGGGGGCGTTGGAGACCCAGTACTTC

d_call: TRBD1
j_call: TRBJ2-7
v_call: TRBV11-1
clone_size: -
cdr3_aa: CASSPRQGPSYEQYF
cdr3_nt: TGTGCCAGCAGCCCCCGACAGGGGCCTTCCTACGAGCAGTACTTC

d_call: TRBD2
j_call: TRBJ2-1
v_call: TRBV2
clone_size: -
cdr3_aa: CASGAAGTYNEQFF
cdr3_nt: TGTGCCAGCGGGGCAGCGGGGACTTACAATGAGCAGTTCTTC

d_call: TRBD1
j_call: TRBJ2-3
v_call: TRBV6-1
clone_size: -
cdr3_aa: CASSESLGQGFNTQYF
cdr3_nt: TGTGCCAGCAGTGAATCCTTGGGACAGGGGTTCAATACGCAGTATTTT

d_call: -
j_call: TRBJ1-1
v_call: TRBV4-1
clone_size: -
cdr3_aa: CASSQAGDLMNTEAFF
cdr3_nt: TGCGCCAGCAGCCAAGCGGGGGATCTTATGAACACTGAAGCTTTCTTT

d_call: TRBD2
j_call: TRBJ2-5
v_call: TRBV29-1
clone_size: -
cdr3_aa: CSVEEGRGGETQYF
cdr3_nt: TGCAGCGTTGAAGAAGGACGGGGGGGGGAGACCCAGTACTTC

d_call: TRBD2
j_call: TRBJ2-3
v_call: TRBV30
clone_size: -
cdr3_aa: CAWSVFRQTFVRGGHTDTQYF
cdr3_nt: TGTGCCTGGAGTGTATTCCGACAGACCTTTGTACGGGGGGGCCATACAGATACGCAGTATTTT

d_call: -
j_call: TRBJ2-5
v_call: TRBV28
clone_size: -
cdr3_aa: CASTLTIGRTQYF
cdr3_nt: TGTGCCAGCACCCTGACGATAGGGAGGACCCAGTACTTC

d_call: -
j_call: TRBJ2-3
v_call: TRBV29-1
clone_size: -
cdr3_aa: CSVGGPLTDTQYF
cdr3_nt: TGCAGCGTTGGCGGGCCCCTCACAGATACGCAGTATTTT

d_call: -
j_call: TRBJ1-1
v_call: TRBV28
clone_size: -
cdr3_aa: CASSSLDGHTEAFF
cdr3_nt: TGTGCCAGCAGTTCCCTAGACGGCCACACTGAAGCTTTCTTT

d_call: TRBD1
j_call: TRBJ1-1
v_call: TRBV5-4
clone_size: -
cdr3_aa: CASSLGGQGGYDTEAFF
cdr3_nt: TGTGCCAGCAGCTTGGGGGGACAGGGAGGGTACGACACTGAAGCTTTCTTT

d_call: -
j_call: TRBJ1-2
v_call: TRBV19
clone_size: -
cdr3_aa: CAAGHQANYGYTF
cdr3_nt: TGTGCCGCGGGCCACCAAGCTAACTATGGCTACACCTTC

d_call: TRBD2
j_call: TRBJ2-2
v_call: TRBV2
clone_size: -
cdr3_aa: CASSWTSGGTGELFF
cdr3_nt: TGTGCCAGCAGCTGGACTAGCGGGGGCACCGGGGAGCTGTTTTTT

d_call: -
j_call: TRBJ2-2
v_call: TRBV18
clone_size: -
cdr3_aa: CASSPSWQGNTGELFF
cdr3_nt: TGTGCCAGCTCACCATCGTGGCAGGGGAACACCGGGGAGCTGTTTTTT

d_call: TRBD1
j_call: TRBJ2-1
v_call: TRBV13
clone_size: -
cdr3_aa: CASSTHAAGGQAISYNEQFF
cdr3_nt: TGTGCCAGCAGCACACACGCCGCCGGAGGACAGGCCATCTCCTACAATGAGCAGTTCTTC

d_call: -
j_call: TRBJ1-5
v_call: TRBV19
clone_size: few
cdr3_aa: CASSIAGTQHF
cdr3_nt: TGTGCCAGTAGTATCGCAGGAACCCAGCATTTT

d_call: -
j_call: TRBJ2-1
v_call: TRBV11-3
clone_size: -
cdr3_aa: CASSLAGYEQFF
cdr3_nt: TGTGCCAGCAGCCTTGCAGGGTATGAGCAGTTCTTC

d_call: -
j_call: TRBJ2-2
v_call: TRBV5-1
clone_size: -
cdr3_aa: CASSFETNTGELFF
cdr3_nt: TGCGCCAGCAGCTTTGAGACTAACACCGGGGAGCTGTTTTTT

d_call: TRBD1
j_call: TRBJ1-2
v_call: TRBV27
clone_size: -
cdr3_aa: CASSLSPGTGGGYTF
cdr3_nt: TGTGCCAGCAGTTTATCCCCCGGGACAGGCGGCGGCTACACCTTC

d_call: -
j_call: TRBJ2-1
v_call: TRBV7-2
clone_size: -
cdr3_aa: CASSSGGPQYHEQFF
cdr3_nt: TGTGCCAGCAGCTCCGGGGGGCCCCAATACCATGAGCAGTTCTTC

d_call: TRBD2
j_call: TRBJ2-3
v_call: TRBV9
clone_size: -
cdr3_aa: CASSAGLAAFDTQYF
cdr3_nt: TGTGCCAGCAGCGCGGGACTAGCGGCATTCGATACGCAGTATTTT

d_call: -
j_call: TRBJ2-7
v_call: TRBV28
clone_size: -
cdr3_aa: CASSLWGPYEQYF
cdr3_nt: TGTGCCAGCAGTTTATGGGGCCCCTACGAGCAGTACTTC

d_call: -
j_call: TRBJ1-6
v_call: TRBV6-5
clone_size: -
cdr3_aa: CASSYLRGGSPLHF
cdr3_nt: TGTGCCAGCAGTTACCTACGCGGGGGCTCACCCCTCCACTTT

d_call: -
j_call: TRBJ1-2
v_call: TRBV5-4
clone_size: -
cdr3_aa: CASSATGRLLGGYTF
cdr3_nt: TGTGCCAGCAGCGCCACCGGTCGACTCTTGGGTGGCTACACCTTC

d_call: -
j_call: TRBJ2-7
v_call: TRBV5-1
clone_size: -
cdr3_aa: CASSPSRAGYEQYF
cdr3_nt: TGCGCCAGCAGCCCCTCGAGGGCGGGCTACGAGCAGTACTTC

d_call: -
j_call: TRBJ2-1
v_call: TRBV15
clone_size: -
cdr3_aa: CATSRVGGGSYNEQFF
cdr3_nt: TGTGCCACCAGCAGAGTTGGGGGGGGCTCTTACAATGAGCAGTTCTTC